The rows below give T cell receptor beta chains drawn from one sample of a study of control samples from healthy donors and cancer patients. The method was immunoSEQ multiplex PCR; TCRdb's version includes in-frame clones alone and lacks a portion of them. The sample consists of approximately 87,000 clones, 93% of them appearing once. Sequenced input: PBMCs. These receptors were collected from a woman aged 35 to 49 with lung cancer. The CDR3 runs from the conserved cysteine through the conserved F or W. Fields, in order: clone size, V gene, D gene, J gene, CDR3 protein, CDR3 DNA. The D gene is left open where the match is weak. A clone size is listed for some rows: how often the clone was seen (once, few, many), or a class if it is expanded.

clone size: -
V gene: TRBV27
D gene: -
J gene: TRBJ1-5
CDR3 protein: CASSWGFAQPQHF
CDR3 DNA: TGTGCCAGCAGTTGGGGTTTCGCTCAGCCCCAGCATTTT

clone size: -
V gene: TRBV15
D gene: -
J gene: TRBJ2-2
CDR3 protein: CATSTLRGPNTGELFF
CDR3 DNA: TGTGCCACCAGCACCCTTCGGGGACCGAACACCGGGGAGCTGTTTTTT

clone size: -
V gene: TRBV7-3
D gene: -
J gene: TRBJ1-3
CDR3 protein: CASSLTGYSGNTIYF
CDR3 DNA: TGTGCCAGCAGCTTAACTGGTTACTCTGGAAACACCATATATTTT

clone size: -
V gene: TRBV4-1
D gene: -
J gene: TRBJ1-1
CDR3 protein: CASSLPQGLNTEAFF
CDR3 DNA: TGCGCCAGCAGCCTCCCACAGGGCTTGAACACTGAAGCTTTCTTT

clone size: -
V gene: TRBV10-2
D gene: -
J gene: TRBJ1-5
CDR3 protein: CASSVQGSSNQPQHF
CDR3 DNA: TGCGCCAGCAGTGTGCAGGGGTCGAGCAATCAGCCCCAGCATTTT

clone size: -
V gene: TRBV2
D gene: TRBD1
J gene: TRBJ1-2
CDR3 protein: CASSRGGQGDYGYTF
CDR3 DNA: TGTGCCAGCAGTAGGGGGGGACAGGGAGACTATGGCTACACCTTC

clone size: -
V gene: TRBV27
D gene: -
J gene: TRBJ2-2
CDR3 protein: CASSYSGVRNTGELFF
CDR3 DNA: TGTGCCAGCAGTTATTCAGGGGTACGGAACACCGGGGAGCTGTTTTTT

clone size: once
V gene: TRBV6-5
D gene: -
J gene: TRBJ2-1
CDR3 protein: CASSPLHGFNEQFF
CDR3 DNA: TGTGCCAGCAGTCCCCTGCACGGGTTCAATGAGCAGTTCTTC

clone size: -
V gene: TRBV30
D gene: TRBD2
J gene: TRBJ2-7
CDR3 protein: CAWRPRGRGEQYF
CDR3 DNA: TGTGCCTGGAGGCCGCGGGGGAGGGGCGAGCAGTACTTC

clone size: -
V gene: TRBV7-3
D gene: TRBD2
J gene: TRBJ2-2
CDR3 protein: CASSPTVAGANTGELFF
CDR3 DNA: TGTGCCAGCAGCCCCACCGTAGCGGGGGCGAACACCGGGGAGCTGTTTTTT

clone size: -
V gene: TRBV10-2
D gene: -
J gene: TRBJ2-1
CDR3 protein: CASSGWLYNEQFF
CDR3 DNA: TGCGCCAGCAGTGGTTGGCTCTACAATGAGCAGTTCTTC

clone size: -
V gene: TRBV4-2
D gene: TRBD2
J gene: TRBJ2-7
CDR3 protein: CASSQESTGGPDEQYF
CDR3 DNA: TGTGCCAGCAGCCAAGAATCAACGGGGGGGCCCGACGAGCAGTACTTC

clone size: -
V gene: TRBV7-3
D gene: TRBD1
J gene: TRBJ2-1
CDR3 protein: CASSLNIGQGSNEQFF
CDR3 DNA: TGTGCCAGCAGCTTAAACATCGGACAGGGGAGCAATGAGCAGTTCTTC

clone size: once
V gene: TRBV5-1
D gene: -
J gene: TRBJ1-5
CDR3 protein: CASSFSGKGNQPQHF
CDR3 DNA: TGCGCCAGCAGCTTTTCAGGAAAGGGCAATCAGCCCCAGCATTTT

clone size: -
V gene: TRBV4-2
D gene: TRBD2
J gene: TRBJ2-7
CDR3 protein: CASSQDHLAAHYEQYF
CDR3 DNA: TGTGCCAGCAGCCAAGATCATCTAGCGGCGCACTACGAGCAGTACTTC

clone size: -
V gene: TRBV28
D gene: TRBD1
J gene: TRBJ1-6
CDR3 protein: CASRRTGGSPLHF
CDR3 DNA: TGTGCCAGCAGACGGACAGGGGGATCACCCCTCCACTTT

clone size: -
V gene: TRBV7-9
D gene: -
J gene: TRBJ1-6
CDR3 protein: CASSLREGGPPLHF
CDR3 DNA: TGTGCCAGCAGCCTCAGGGAGGGAGGGCCACCCCTCCACTTT

clone size: -
V gene: TRBV27
D gene: -
J gene: TRBJ2-1
CDR3 protein: CASSWDGYNEQFF
CDR3 DNA: TGTGCCAGCAGTTGGGACGGTTACAATGAGCAGTTCTTC

clone size: -
V gene: TRBV5-1
D gene: -
J gene: TRBJ2-3
CDR3 protein: CASSLDGTLTDTQYF
CDR3 DNA: TGCGCCAGCAGCTTGGATGGGACCCTCACAGATACGCAGTATTTT

clone size: -
V gene: TRBV11-2
D gene: -
J gene: TRBJ1-2
CDR3 protein: CASSPDGDYGYTF
CDR3 DNA: TGTGCCAGCAGCCCGGACGGTGACTATGGCTACACCTTC

clone size: -
V gene: TRBV18
D gene: -
J gene: TRBJ1-1
CDR3 protein: CASSPGLANTEAFF
CDR3 DNA: TGTGCCAGCTCACCGGGGCTGGCGAACACTGAAGCTTTCTTT

clone size: -
V gene: TRBV27
D gene: -
J gene: TRBJ1-1
CDR3 protein: CASSQISGGTEAFF
CDR3 DNA: TGTGCCAGCAGCCAGATAAGTGGGGGCACTGAAGCTTTCTTT

clone size: once
V gene: TRBV18
D gene: -
J gene: TRBJ2-3
CDR3 protein: CASSPGGKLADAQYF
CDR3 DNA: TGTGCCAGCTCACCCGGAGGGAAGTTGGCAGATGCGCAGTATTTT

clone size: -
V gene: TRBV11-1
D gene: -
J gene: TRBJ2-1
CDR3 protein: CASSLGTNPGNEQFF
CDR3 DNA: TGTGCCAGCAGCTTAGGGACGAATCCCGGGAATGAGCAGTTCTTC

clone size: few
V gene: TRBV7-6
D gene: -
J gene: TRBJ1-5
CDR3 protein: CASSAVQGLLSGNQPQHF
CDR3 DNA: TGTGCCAGCAGCGCCGTGCAGGGTTTATTGTCTGGCAATCAGCCCCAGCATTTT

clone size: once
V gene: TRBV15
D gene: -
J gene: TRBJ2-5
CDR3 protein: CATSRDKGGTQYF
CDR3 DNA: TGTGCCACCAGCAGAGATAAAGGGGGGACCCAGTACTTC

clone size: -
V gene: TRBV5-1
D gene: -
J gene: TRBJ1-1
CDR3 protein: CASSQGGVNTEAFF
CDR3 DNA: TGCGCCAGCAGCCAAGGTGGGGTGAACACTGAAGCTTTCTTT

clone size: -
V gene: TRBV27
D gene: -
J gene: TRBJ1-1
CDR3 protein: CASSLGGLMNTEAFF
CDR3 DNA: TGTGCCAGCAGTTTAGGAGGTCTTATGAACACTGAAGCTTTCTTT

clone size: once
V gene: TRBV25-1
D gene: -
J gene: TRBJ2-1
CDR3 protein: CASSEIDFSPFF
CDR3 DNA: TGTGCCAGCAGTGAAATCGACTTTTCGCCGTTCTTC

clone size: -
V gene: TRBV27
D gene: TRBD1
J gene: TRBJ2-2
CDR3 protein: CASSLSYRGYTGELFF
CDR3 DNA: TGTGCCAGCAGTTTAAGTTACAGGGGCTATACCGGGGAGCTGTTTTTT

clone size: -
V gene: TRBV10-2
D gene: -
J gene: TRBJ1-3
CDR3 protein: CASSETRPSSGNTIYF
CDR3 DNA: TGCGCCAGCAGTGAGACGAGACCGTCCTCTGGAAACACCATATATTTT

clone size: -
V gene: TRBV10-3
D gene: -
J gene: TRBJ2-5
CDR3 protein: CAISGTAYQETQYF
CDR3 DNA: TGTGCCATCAGTGGGACAGCTTACCAAGAGACCCAGTACTTC

clone size: -
V gene: TRBV10-3
D gene: -
J gene: TRBJ1-5
CDR3 protein: CAISGLAENQPQHF
CDR3 DNA: TGTGCCATCAGTGGTTTGGCAGAAAATCAGCCCCAGCATTTT

clone size: -
V gene: TRBV13
D gene: TRBD1
J gene: TRBJ1-1
CDR3 protein: CASSWIRTGRNTEAFF
CDR3 DNA: TGTGCCAGCAGCTGGATCAGGACAGGGCGGAACACTGAAGCTTTCTTT

clone size: -
V gene: TRBV7-2
D gene: -
J gene: TRBJ2-7
CDR3 protein: CASSPTPSYSYEQYF
CDR3 DNA: TGTGCCAGCAGCCCCACTCCATCCTATTCCTACGAGCAGTACTTC

clone size: -
V gene: TRBV6-5
D gene: TRBD2
J gene: TRBJ2-7
CDR3 protein: CASSYDRTSVTYEQYF
CDR3 DNA: TGTGCCAGCAGTTACGATCGGACTAGCGTAACCTACGAGCAGTACTTC

clone size: -
V gene: TRBV6-6
D gene: -
J gene: TRBJ2-7
CDR3 protein: CASSLETRPTQVSYEQYF
CDR3 DNA: TGTGCCAGCAGTCTCGAAACACGTCCAACACAGGTCTCCTACGAGCAGTACTTC

clone size: -
V gene: TRBV19
D gene: -
J gene: TRBJ1-1
CDR3 protein: CASSIGLQINTEAFF
CDR3 DNA: TGTGCCAGTAGTATAGGATTACAAATTAACACTGAAGCTTTCTTT

clone size: -
V gene: TRBV4-2
D gene: TRBD1
J gene: TRBJ1-2
CDR3 protein: CASSRGGQGWGYTF
CDR3 DNA: TGTGCCAGCAGCCGCGGGGGACAGGGCTGGGGCTACACCTTC

clone size: -
V gene: TRBV5-6
D gene: -
J gene: TRBJ1-1
CDR3 protein: CASSLGGNTEAFF
CDR3 DNA: TGTGCCAGCAGCTTGGGGGGGAACACTGAAGCTTTCTTT

clone size: -
V gene: TRBV28
D gene: -
J gene: TRBJ2-7
CDR3 protein: CASSSGMNYEQYF
CDR3 DNA: TGTGCCAGCAGTTCCGGGATGAACTACGAGCAGTACTTC

clone size: few
V gene: TRBV27
D gene: -
J gene: TRBJ1-2
CDR3 protein: CASSSGTTNYGYTF
CDR3 DNA: TGTGCCAGCAGCTCCGGGACCACTAACTATGGCTACACCTTC

clone size: once
V gene: TRBV11-1
D gene: TRBD2
J gene: TRBJ2-1
CDR3 protein: CASSAGLVAEQFF
CDR3 DNA: TGTGCCAGCAGCGCCGGACTAGTGGCTGAGCAGTTCTTC

clone size: -
V gene: TRBV30
D gene: -
J gene: TRBJ1-2
CDR3 protein: CAGRDQGTNGYTF
CDR3 DNA: TGTGCCGGAAGGGACCAAGGGACCAATGGCTACACCTTC

clone size: -
V gene: TRBV5-1
D gene: -
J gene: TRBJ1-4
CDR3 protein: CASRLRDGATNEKLFF
CDR3 DNA: TGCGCCAGCAGACTCCGGGACGGCGCGACTAATGAAAAACTGTTTTTT

clone size: once
V gene: TRBV5-1
D gene: -
J gene: TRBJ2-5
CDR3 protein: CASSLGRNQETQYF
CDR3 DNA: TGCGCCAGCAGCTTGGGTCGGAACCAAGAGACCCAGTACTTC

clone size: -
V gene: TRBV13
D gene: -
J gene: TRBJ1-3
CDR3 protein: CASSYGRSSGNTIYF
CDR3 DNA: TGTGCCAGCAGCTACGGACGGAGCTCTGGAAACACCATATATTTT

clone size: -
V gene: TRBV6-5
D gene: -
J gene: TRBJ2-1
CDR3 protein: CASTGHQNEQFF
CDR3 DNA: TGTGCCAGCACCGGACATCAAAATGAGCAGTTCTTC

clone size: -
V gene: TRBV19
D gene: -
J gene: TRBJ1-4
CDR3 protein: CASSIVSSSNEKLFF
CDR3 DNA: TGTGCCAGTAGTATTGTAAGCAGTTCTAATGAAAAACTGTTTTTT